Following are 24 T cell receptor beta chains from one sample sequenced in a study of CD8+CD57+ T cells in acquired aplastic anemia. TCR beta VDJ and CDR3 profiling used genomic DNA as template. MiXCR was run by TCRdb on the reads, yielding one entry per CDR3 protein. The table records about 190,000 distinct CDR3 sequences, roughly 56% of them present only once. Sequencing was performed on sorted CD4+, CD8+, or CD8+CD57+ T cells (not recorded which) from PBMCs. The receptors were sampled from a human donor in good health, serving as a control.

The chain carries TRBV9 and TRBJ2-3; 10 nucleotides match TRBD1. Looked up from germline, CDR1 is SGDLS and CDR2 is YYNGEE. CDR3 length: 15 residues. V shed 0 bases, J shed 4 bases, and the junction held 2 bases outside the gene matches. The CDR3 DNA sequence: TGTGCCAGCAGCGTAGGACAGGGGGCTGCAGATACGCAGTATTTT. This sequence encodes CASSVGQGAADTQYF.

This clonotype has just a few counts. This rearrangement joins TRBV10-1 to TRBJ2-7; a weak D match, TRBD1 (6 bases). The V and J ends lost 3 bases and 3 bases respectively, with 9 bases between them. There are 13 residues in the CDR3. Per the germline V gene, CDR1 is WNHNN and CDR2 is SYGVQD (reference sequence). The CDR3 is CASSDRDNYEQYF. For the CDR3, the DNA is TGCGCCAGCAGTGACAGGGACAACTACGAGCAGTACTTC.

This clonotype was seen once. The junction and the germline gene differ at one end; a read error may be behind it. V gene TRBV9 combines with J gene TRBJ1-3, with D possibly TRBD1 on 5 matching bases. Germline loops: CDR1 SGDLS, CDR2 YYNGEE. The CDR3 loop spans 18 amino acids. As DNA, the CDR3 is TGCGCCAGCAGCTTGCGGGGAGGGACGGCAGCAACTGGAAACACCATATATTTT. As protein: CASSLRGGTAATGNTIYF.

The chain combines TRBV9 with TRBJ1-2, with a weak D call TRBD1 (6 bases). The germline V and J ends were trimmed by 0 bases and 7 bases, with 16 bases remaining between them. The V gene's germline CDR1 is SGDLS and CDR2 YYNGEE. The CDR3 is made up of 15 amino acids. The CDR3 nucleotides are TGTGCCAGCAGCGTAGAAGGGGGGGCTTTAGGTGGCTACACCTTC. Residues: CASSVEGGALGGYTF.

The rearrangement uses TRBV29-1 and TRBJ2-3, with no clear D. Germline V gives CDR1 SQVTM, CDR2 ANQGSEA. Deletions cut 7 bases from V and 11 bases from J, with 16 bases between. The CDR3 loop spans 11 amino acids. This CDR3 reads CSASENNEQYF. The CDR3 nucleotides are TGCAGCGCTTCGGAGAACAATGAGCAGTATTTT.

V usage is TRBV2 and J usage is TRBJ2-7; maybe TRBD2 (7 bases). V dropped 8 bases and J dropped 4 bases, with 24 bases sitting between them. CDR1 and CDR2 from the germline V gene are SNHLY and FYNNEI. The CDR3 runs 16 residues. CDR3 region: CASSPFGGGMVYEQYF. CDR3 DNA: TGTGCCAGCTCACCATTTGGCGGGGGCATGGTGTACGAGCAGTACTTC.

This clonotype was seen ten or more times. The V and J genes are TRBV20-1 and TRBJ2-7, with 8 bases fitting TRBD2. Trimming took 0 bases from V and 3 from J; bases not matched to a gene: 13. The V gene's germline CDR1 is DFQATT and CDR2 SNEGSKA (reference sequence). The CDR3 has 17 amino acids. The CDR3: CSARDFRFGGDDYEQYF. The CDR3 DNA sequence: TGCAGTGCTAGAGATTTTAGGTTCGGGGGGGATGACTACGAGCAGTACTTC.

As concerns this clonotype: A much larger clone lies one base from this, so it may be a read error. This chain connects TRBV6-5 to TRBJ1-6, with a tentative D call TRBD1 (5 bases). This CDR3 contains 14 residues. V lost 11 bases and J lost 6, with 17 bases in between. The germline gives CDR1 MNHEY, CDR2 SVGAGI. The CDR3, as DNA: TGTGCCGGCTTAGGGGTCCGAGGTAATTCACCCCTCCACTTT. Protein: CAGLGVRGNSPLHF.

The V and J genes are TRBV29-1 and TRBJ2-7, with 8 bases matching TRBD1. Looked up from germline, CDR1 is SQVTM and CDR2 is ANQGSEA. The CDR3 runs to 14 residues. The ends lost 3 bases at V and 3 bases at J; junction bases unmatched: 7. Here the CDR3 DNA reads TGCAGCGTTGACTCCGGACAGGGTCACTACGAGCAGTACTTC. Its protein product is CSVDSGQGHYEQYF.

This clonotype was counted ten times or more. The chain employs TRBV5-4 and TRBJ2-2; possibly TRBD1 for D (6 bases). Trimming shortened V by 2 bases and J by 0 bases, and 8 bases separated the two germline ends. CDR1 is SGHNT, CDR2 YYREEE, per germline (reference sequence). This CDR3 spans 15 amino acids. In nucleotides, the CDR3 is TGTGCCAGCAGCTTACAGGGTACGAACACCGGGGAGCTGTTTTTT. It yields the protein CASSLQGTNTGELFF.

The V and J genes are TRBV20-1 and TRBJ2-7; weak D call: TRBD2 (7 bases). The germline V gene has CDR1 DFQATT and CDR2 SNEGSKA (reference sequence). Between the trimmed V and J ends, which lost 8 bases and 2 bases, there was a span of 16 bases. This CDR3 comprises 13 residues. For the CDR3, the DNA is TGCAGTCCCAAGAGGGGGGGCCCCTACGAGCAGTACTTC. This encodes CSPKRGGPYEQYF.

V and J are TRBV9 and TRBJ2-6; a weak D match, TRBD2 (6 bases). The CDR3 runs to 16 residues. The germline V and J ends were trimmed by 1 base and 0 bases, with 8 bases remaining between them. Germline CDR1 is SGDLS and CDR2 is YYNGEE. This chain's CDR3 is CASSVNGGSGANVLTF. CDR3 DNA: TGTGCCAGCAGCGTAAACGGGGGCTCTGGGGCCAACGTCCTGACTTTC.

This clonotype was detected ten times or more. The chain combines TRBV12-3 or TRBV12-4 with TRBJ2-3; TRBD2 matches at 9 bases. Trimming at V came to 3 bases and at J to 8 bases, leaving 9 bases not matched to a gene. The CDR3 is 15 residues long. The CDR3 region is CASSLGGGAWGTQYF. The CDR3 DNA reads TGTGCCAGCAGTTTGGGCGGGGGGGCCTGGGGTACGCAGTATTTT.

This clonotype has only one observation. At one of its ends the junction is not consistent with the germline gene, which may arise from a read error. This sequence joins TRBV5-1 and TRBJ1-5; a possible D gene is TRBD1 (6 bases). The CDR3 loop spans 14 amino acids. Looked up from germline, CDR1 is SGHRS and CDR2 is YFSETQ. This chain's CDR3 is CASSQAGASQLQHF. CDR3 nucleotide sequence: TGTGCCAGCAGCCAAGCAGGGGCCAGTCAGCTCCAGCATTTT.

The chain uses TRBV9 and TRBJ1-4; possibly TRBD1 for D (6 bases). The CDR3 is 15 amino acids. V lost 0 bases to trimming and J lost 5 bases, with 11 bases between them. Germline V lookup: CDR1 SGDLS, CDR2 YYNGEE. CDR3 sequence (DNA): TGTGCCAGCAGCGTAGAGTTGGGGGGCAATGAAAAACTGTTTTTT. It translates to CASSVELGGNEKLFF.

This clonotype was seen ten or more times. The chain is built from TRBV6-5 and TRBJ2-1, with D tentatively TRBD1 or TRBD2 (5 bases each). The CDR3 sequence is 14 residues long. Trimming took 4 bases from V and 4 from J, leaving 11 bases between them. Germline assignment: CDR1 MNHEY and CDR2 SVGAGI. CDR3: CASSFGTLYNEQFF. CDR3 nucleotides: TGTGCCAGCAGTTTCGGGACCTTATACAATGAGCAGTTCTTC.

CDR3 DNA: TGCAGTGCTAACCGGGACAGGGCTGGCTACACCTTC. It codes for CSANRDRAGYTF. V usage is TRBV20-1 and J usage is TRBJ1-2; TRBD1 matches at 9 bases. The germline gives CDR1 DFQATT, CDR2 SNEGSKA (reference sequence). The V and J ends lost 4 bases and 7 bases, in that order; junction bases with no gene match: 4. This CDR3 spans 12 amino acids.

This clonotype has a count of ten or more. The CDR3 DNA reads TGTGCCAGCAGCCTAGCGCGGGGAGGGGGTCCGAGGGAGACCCAGTACTTC. It translates to CASSLARGGGPRETQYF. The chain employs TRBV14 and TRBJ2-5, with D tentatively TRBD2 (7 bases). The CDR3 is made up of 17 amino acids. V gave up 4 bases and J gave up 5 bases, with 23 bases separating them. The germline V gene encodes CDR1 SGHDN and CDR2 FVKESK.

V usage is TRBV9 and J usage is TRBJ2-3, with TRBD2 matching 14 bases. CDR1 SGDLS and CDR2 YYNGEE come from the germline V gene. Trimming cost V 2 bases and J 10 bases; bases outside gene matches: 6. The CDR3 covers 15 residues. The CDR3 reads CASSVGLAGAESQYF. The CDR3 bases are TGTGCCAGCAGCGTGGGACTAGCGGGGGCAGAGTCGCAGTATTTT.

Concerning this clonotype: An end of the junction differs from the germline gene, which may be a read error. CDR3 protein: CASSDLGTGGAWLF. CDR3 in DNA: TGTGCCAGCAGTGACCTCGGGACAGGGGGCGCATGGCTCTTC. The rearrangement links TRBV2 to TRBJ1-2; 12 bases agree with TRBD1. The CDR3 runs 14 residues. Germline V CDR1 and CDR2: SNHLY, FYNNEI.

In regard to this clonotype: The missing conserved phenylalanine or tryptophan at the end of this CDR3 makes a read error likely. The chain joins TRBV7-9 to TRBJ2-1; 7 bases agree with TRBD1. With 5 bases clipped from V and 9 bases from J, the junction kept 13 bases outside the gene matches. The CDR3 is made up of 15 amino acids. Per germline, CDR1 SEHNR and CDR2 FQNEAQ (reference sequence). The CDR3 here is CASSRAGGDIVEQFL. The CDR3 coding sequence is TGTGCCAGCAGCCGGGCAGGGGGTGACATAGTTGAGCAGTTCCTC.

This chain links TRBV12-3 or TRBV12-4 with TRBJ1-6; TRBD1 matches 7 bases. V was clipped by 3 bases and J by 5 bases; unmatched bases: 13. The CDR3 is 18 residues long. The CDR3 bases are TGTGCCAGCAGTTTGTGCCGGGACAGAGCGGTCGATAATTCACCCCTCCACTTT. It encodes CASSLCRDRAVDNSPLHF.

The chain recombines TRBV19 with TRBJ2-1; D possibly corresponds to TRBD2 (6 bases). This CDR3 region has 15 residues. Germline loops: CDR1 LNHDA, CDR2 SQIVND (reference sequence). V shed 5 bases and J shed 0 bases, with 11 bases lying between them. The CDR3 loop is CASSSRDSSYNEQFF. In nucleotides, the CDR3 is TGTGCCAGTAGTTCCCGGGACTCCTCCTACAATGAGCAGTTCTTC.

The rearrangement joins TRBV7-2 to TRBJ2-3, with TRBD2 matching over 10 bases. V trimming: 4 bases; J trimming: 6 bases; junction bases outside the gene matches: 4. Germline V gene data show CDR1 as SGHTA and CDR2 as FQGNSA. This CDR3 is built from 14 residues. The CDR3 here is CASSSSGGEDTQYF. Here the CDR3 DNA reads TGTGCCAGCAGCTCTAGCGGGGGAGAGGATACGCAGTATTTT.